The T cell receptor beta chain under discussion was sequenced for a study of blood T cell repertoires in COVID-19. On the study more broadly: Collection of acute and convalescent COVID-19 samples took place in the United States, Italy and Spain. Sources were T cells, B-cell-depleted T cells, or PBMCs; the material itself was cDNA or gDNA.

Followed longitudinally, the Seattle patients had been enrolled during active infection. Original processing methods: It was from reference gene primer amplification that nucleated cell counts were estimated. The method was immunoSEQ multiplex PCR; TCRdb's version includes in-frame clones alone and lacks a portion of them. D and trimming were read from the DNA, whereas the V and J calls and clone size are those reported in that table. The data contain about 340,000 clones, almost 90% of them singletons. The ends were cut back, 2 bases at V and 0 bases at J, with 10 bases in the middle. The length of the CDR3 is 16 residues. CDR1 KGHSH and CDR2 LQKENI come from the germline V gene.

The sample was peripheral blood. The gene calls are TRBV18 and TRBJ1-4; D is ambiguous. This clonotype was sampled from a woman in her sixties or seventies with COVID-19, enrolled during active disease. This CDR3 reads CASSPIESATNEKLFF. The CDR3 nucleotides are TGTGCCAGCTCACCAATTGAATCGGCAACTAATGAAAAACTGTTTTTT.